A single sample gave rise to the 13 T cell receptor beta chains below, sequenced in a study of blood T cell repertoires in COVID-19. The table came from immunoSEQ multiplex PCR; TCRdb's copy has only in-frame clones and leaves some out. The sample consists of around 130,000 clones, 85% to 90% of them appearing once. The sample taken for sequencing was peripheral blood. The source of these receptors is a man in his 70s with active COVID-19.

The CDR3 nucleotides are TGTGCCAGCAGCCCCCCCTGGGCGGGGGAGACCCAGTACTTC. It translates to CASSPPWAGETQYF. V gene TRBV7-2 combines with J gene TRBJ2-5; perhaps TRBD2 as D (6 bases). Germline loops: CDR1 SGHTA, CDR2 FQGNSA. V was cut by 5 bases and J by 5 bases, with 15 bases left in between. The CDR3 is 14 amino acids.

The chain employs TRBV5-8 and TRBJ1-3; no clear D. The germline V and J ends were trimmed by 5 bases and 0 bases, with 9 bases remaining between them. CDR3 length equals 14 residues. From germline, CDR1 is SGHTS and CDR2 YDEGEE. CDR3 sequence (DNA): TGTGCCAGCAGGGGCATCACCTCTGGAAACACCATATATTTT. This encodes CASRGITSGNTIYF. Full variable domain (rest looked up from reference TRBV5-8 and TRBJ1-3): EAGVTQSPTHLIKTRGQQATLRCSPISGHTSVYWYQQALGLGLQFLLWYDEGEERNRGNFPPRFSGRQFPNYSSELNVNALELEDSALYLCASRGITSGNTIYFGEGSWLTVV.

CDR3: CASSGQGLSYNEQFF. The CDR3 nucleotides read TGCGCCAGCAGCGGACAGGGGCTCTCCTACAATGAGCAGTTCTTC. The rearrangement joins TRBV5-1 to TRBJ2-1, with 9 bases lining up with TRBD1. The germline V gene has CDR1 SGHRS and CDR2 YFSETQ. J lost 0 bases, V lost 4 bases, and 2 bases had no gene match. This CDR3 is 15 amino acids long.

The rearrangement links TRBV28 to TRBJ2-7, with TRBD2 matching over 7 bases. Germline CDR1 and CDR2: MDHEN and SYDVKM. The CDR3 is made up of 13 amino acids. Losses at the gene ends were 6 bases for V and 0 bases for J; bases not matched to a gene: 2. This CDR3 is CASRPSGSYEQYF. DNA for the CDR3: TGTGCCAGCAGACCTAGCGGCTCCTACGAGCAGTACTTC.

This chain connects TRBV24-1 to TRBJ2-7, with a tentative D call TRBD1 (6 bases). V shed 4 bases and J shed 3 bases, with 21 bases lying between them. CDR1 and CDR2 (germline): KGHDR, SFDVKD. The CDR3 is made up of 17 amino acids. For the CDR3, the DNA is TGTGCCACCAGTGACCGTCGACAGGCCCTGGGCTGCTACGAGCAGTACTTC. This sequence encodes CATSDRRQALGCYEQYF.

The genes are TRBV5-6 and TRBJ1-5; perhaps TRBD1 as D (6 bases). Trimming cost V 4 bases and J 7 bases, with 15 bases left between them. This CDR3 is 14 amino acids long. Germline V lookup: CDR1 SGHDT, CDR2 YYEEEE. CDR3 amino acids: CASSKKTGPQPQHF. CDR3 coding DNA: TGTGCCAGCAGCAAAAAGACAGGTCCACAGCCCCAGCATTTT.

The V call is TRBV6-5, the J call TRBJ1-2, with 7 bases fitting TRBD1. V lost 4 bases, J lost 7 bases, and 3 bases stayed unmatched. CDR1 and CDR2 (germline): MNHEY, SVGAGI. The CDR3 sequence is 12 residues long. The DNA for the CDR3 is TGTGCCAGCAGTTCCCCAGGGGGTGGCTACACCTTC. This translates into CASSSPGGGYTF.

In its sample, this clone was seen a few times. The CDR3 spells CSATDPGSSTDTQYF. In DNA form, the CDR3 reads TGCAGTGCTACTGATCCAGGTTCTAGCACAGATACGCAGTATTTT. The chain combines TRBV20-1 with TRBJ2-3; D is unclear. The CDR3 extends over 15 amino acids. The ends were cut back, 4 bases at V and 0 bases at J, with 14 bases in the middle. Per the germline V gene, CDR1 is DFQATT and CDR2 is SNEGSKA (reference sequence).

The chain has TRBV12-3 or TRBV12-4 and TRBJ2-1; 8 bases are shared with TRBD2. CDR3 size: 11 residues. The ends lost 7 bases at V and 10 bases at J; junction bases unmatched: 3. DNA of the CDR3: TGTGCCAGCATCATAGCGGGAGAGCAGTTCTTC. As protein: CASIIAGEQFF.

The rearrangement links TRBV5-5 to TRBJ1-4; 7 nucleotides agree with TRBD1. The V gene's germline CDR1 is SGHKS and CDR2 YYEKEE (reference sequence). The V gene end was trimmed by 4 bases and the J gene end by 7 bases; junction bases not matched to a gene: 10. The CDR3 covers 15 residues. CDR3 DNA: TGTGCCAGCAGCCCCCCAGGGGGGTCGTCTGAAAAACTGTTTTTT. Translating gives CASSPPGGSSEKLFF. The variable domain in full, completed from reference TRBV5-5 and TRBJ1-4, reads DAGVTQSPTHLIKTRGQQVTLRCSPISGHKSVSWYQQVLGQGPQFIFQYYEKEERGRGNFPDRFSARQFPNYSSELNVNALLLGDSALYLCASSPPGGSSEKLFFGSGTQLSVL.

This rearrangement joins TRBV5-4 to TRBJ1-5, with TRBD1 identical over 8 bases. J gave up 3 bases and V 2 bases, and 1 base lay outside the gene matches. The CDR3 spans 14 residues. CDR1 and CDR2 (germline): SGHNT, YYREEE (reference sequence). The CDR3 here is CASSFQGANQPQHF. In nucleotides, the CDR3 is TGTGCCAGCAGCTTCCAGGGGGCCAATCAGCCCCAGCATTTT.

The chain uses TRBV5-4 and TRBJ2-5, with D possibly TRBD2 on 5 matching bases. V dropped 3 bases and J dropped 2 bases, with 8 bases sitting between them. This CDR3 region has 13 residues. Germline CDR1 is SGHNT and CDR2 is YYREEE (reference sequence). The CDR3 sequence: CASSYREQETQYF. The CDR3 DNA follows: TGTGCCAGCAGCTACCGGGAACAAGAGACCCAGTACTTC.

V and J are TRBV15 and TRBJ2-1, with a possible D match to TRBD2 (6 bases). Trimming pared 4 bases from V and 2 bases from J, leaving 15 bases between. This CDR3 is 16 amino acids long. Germline CDR1 reads LNHNV; CDR2 reads YYDKDF (reference sequence). The CDR3 sequence: CATSTPGTSTYNEQFF. The CDR3, as DNA: TGTGCCACCAGCACCCCCGGGACTTCAACCTACAATGAGCAGTTCTTC. Full variable domain (outside the CDR3, taken from reference TRBV15 and TRBJ2-1): DAMVIQNPRYQVTQFGKPVTLSCSQTLNHNVMYWYQQKSSQAPKLLFHYYDKDFNNEADTPDNFQSRRPNTSFCFLDIRSPGLGDTAMYLCATSTPGTSTYNEQFFGPGTRLTVL.